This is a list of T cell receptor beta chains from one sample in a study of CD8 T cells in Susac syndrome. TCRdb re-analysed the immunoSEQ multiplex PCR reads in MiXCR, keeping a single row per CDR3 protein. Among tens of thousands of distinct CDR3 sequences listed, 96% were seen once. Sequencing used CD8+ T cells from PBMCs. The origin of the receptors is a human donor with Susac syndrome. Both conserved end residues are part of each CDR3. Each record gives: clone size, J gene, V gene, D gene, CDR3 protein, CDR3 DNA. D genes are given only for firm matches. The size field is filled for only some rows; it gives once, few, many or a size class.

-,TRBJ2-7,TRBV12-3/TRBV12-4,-,CASSSGITYEQYF,TGTGCCAGCAGTTCCGGGATAACCTACGAGCAGTACTTC
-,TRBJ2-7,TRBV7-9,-,CASSATESYEQYF,TGTGCCAGCAGCGCGACAGAATCCTACGAGCAGTACTTC
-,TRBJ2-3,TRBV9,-,CASSVDVTDTQYF,TGTGCCAGCAGCGTAGACGTTACAGATACGCAGTATTTT
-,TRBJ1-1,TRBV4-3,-,CASSQRLGSTEAFF,TGCGCCAGCAGCCAGCGTTTGGGGAGCACTGAAGCTTTCTTT
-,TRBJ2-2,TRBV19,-,CASSIPGWGGELFF,TGTGCCAGTAGTATCCCCGGCTGGGGCGGGGAGCTGTTTTTT
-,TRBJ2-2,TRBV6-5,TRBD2,CASSSGLVELFF,TGTGCCAGCAGTTCCGGACTAGTCGAGCTGTTTTTT
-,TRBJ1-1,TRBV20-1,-,CSARVGDTEAFF,TGCAGTGCTAGAGTTGGGGACACTGAAGCTTTCTTT
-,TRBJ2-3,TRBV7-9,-,CASSLPMTDTQYF,TGTGCCAGCAGCCTCCCGATGACAGATACGCAGTATTTT
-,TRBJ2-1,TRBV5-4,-,CASSPSRFDNEQFF,TGTGCCAGCAGCCCGTCCCGGTTCGACAATGAGCAGTTCTTC
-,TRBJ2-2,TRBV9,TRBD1,CASSVAQGVNTGELFF,TGTGCCAGCAGCGTAGCGCAGGGGGTGAACACCGGGGAGCTGTTTTTT
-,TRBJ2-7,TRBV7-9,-,CASSFWGAEQYF,TGTGCCAGCAGCTTTTGGGGAGCGGAGCAGTACTTC
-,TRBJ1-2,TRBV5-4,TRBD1,CASSQDRVTNYGYTF,TGTGCCAGCAGCCAGGACAGGGTCACTAACTATGGCTACACCTTC
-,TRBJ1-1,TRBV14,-,CASSPHRASSEAFF,TGTGCCAGCAGCCCCCACCGGGCCTCGAGTGAAGCTTTCTTT
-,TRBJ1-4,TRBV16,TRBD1,CASSPGQGRPTNEKLFF,TGTGCCAGCAGCCCCGGACAGGGAAGGCCAACTAATGAAAAACTGTTTTTT
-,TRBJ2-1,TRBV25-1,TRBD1,CASRDRAGGQFF,TGTGCCAGCAGGGACAGGGCCGGGGGACAGTTCTTC
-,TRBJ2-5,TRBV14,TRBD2,CASSQWGGSQETQYF,TGTGCCAGCAGCCAGTGGGGGGGAAGCCAAGAGACCCAGTACTTC
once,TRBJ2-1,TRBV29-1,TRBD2,CSVEGGGGSYNEQFF,TGCAGCGTTGAAGGGGGCGGGGGTTCCTACAATGAGCAGTTCTTC
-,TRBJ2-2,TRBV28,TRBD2,CASSGTTVTRGGGRRGELFF,TGTGCCAGCAGTGGGACTACAGTCACGCGGGGCGGAGGTCGACGCGGGGAGCTGTTTTTT
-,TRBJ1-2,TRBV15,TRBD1,CATSRGDRADGYTF,TGTGCCACCAGCAGAGGAGACAGGGCTGATGGCTACACCTTC
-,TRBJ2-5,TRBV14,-,CASSQWQSETQYF,TGTGCCAGCAGCCAATGGCAGTCGGAGACCCAGTACTTC
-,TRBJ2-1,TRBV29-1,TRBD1,CSVEGGQGSSYNEQFF,TGCAGCGTTGAAGGAGGACAGGGAAGCTCCTACAATGAGCAGTTCTTC
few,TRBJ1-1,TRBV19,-,CASSYSTNTEAFF,TGTGCCAGTAGTTACAGCACGAACACTGAAGCTTTCTTT
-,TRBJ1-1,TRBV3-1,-,CASSLEGGDTEAFF,TGTGCCAGCAGCCTTGAAGGAGGTGACACTGAAGCTTTCTTT
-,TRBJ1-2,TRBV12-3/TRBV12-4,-,CASSIGSGGYTF,TGTGCCAGCAGTATAGGGAGCGGGGGCTACACCTTC
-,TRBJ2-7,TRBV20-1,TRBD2,CSARSGGGSGEQYF,TGCAGTGCTCGGAGCGGGGGCGGAAGTGGCGAGCAGTACTTC
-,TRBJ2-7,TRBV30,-,CAWSASYEQYF,TGTGCCTGGAGTGCCTCCTACGAGCAGTACTTC
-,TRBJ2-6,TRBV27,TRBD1,CASSSGGVGPGANVLTF,TGTGCCAGCAGTTCAGGGGGCGTCGGCCCGGGGGCCAACGTCCTGACTTTC
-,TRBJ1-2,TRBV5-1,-,CASSLEYRDYTF,TGCGCCAGCAGCTTGGAATATCGTGACTACACCTTC
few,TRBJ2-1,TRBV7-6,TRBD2,CASSSGGEQFF,TGTGCCAGCAGCTCGGGAGGTGAGCAGTTCTTC
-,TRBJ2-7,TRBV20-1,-,CSARDWRETEQYF,TGCAGTGCTAGAGATTGGAGGGAGACCGAGCAGTACTTC
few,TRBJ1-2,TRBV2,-,CASSESYGYTF,TGTGCCAGCAGTGAAAGCTATGGCTACACCTTC
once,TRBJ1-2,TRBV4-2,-,CASSQNYGYTF,TGTGCCAGCAGCCAAAACTATGGCTACACCTTC